This T cell receptor beta chain was sequenced in a study of cytomegalovirus exposure and HLA in healthy donors (dated by TCRdb to the late 2010s). For context, the study as a whole: In an earlier analysis of several hundred of the donors, under 300 Gb of sequence data and some 120 million unique TCR beta sequences from some 170 million T cells were reported. Around 320 gigabases of sequencing data and tens of millions of unique TCR sequences were included in an early release covering 550 to 800 HLA-typed donors. Of the 350 to 400 genotyped donors, approximately 83% fell in the genetic ancestry cluster associated with self-reported Caucasian donors. The study aimed to test whether signatures of past pathogen exposure could be identified by cataloging public T cell receptors. The T cell repertoires of under 750 subjects were profiled by immunosequencing and related to cytomegalovirus serostatus. A separate validation cohort of over 95 different subjects was used in addition to the roughly 720-subject first cohort. High-throughput TCR immunosequencing, statistical association of individual TCRs with disease status, and machine learning were combined to predict cytomegalovirus infection status. A later analysis re-analyzed previously published TCR beta repertoires from roughly 690 donors and added high-resolution HLA genotyping to study TCR occurrence patterns. In the later analysis, no new phenotypic data were used to find candidate immune exposures; instead, reliance was placed on TCR beta sequences and their occurrence across donors. In an earlier analysis of 587 of the donors, high-throughput TCR beta sequencing was used to judge whether each TCR beta V gene segment behaved as functional or pseudogenic. Alongside the repertoire data, information on donor age, sex, ethnicity and CMV serostatus was compiled. Genome-wide SNP genotypes for about three fifths of the roughly 670 donors were used in a later genetic analysis, which treated that subset as a discovery cohort. All discovery cohort repertoires had been generated on a single sequencing platform. Class I and class II HLA loci were covered by the typing at four-digit resolution. The number of donors typed differed by locus, with about 629-640 for A, B, C, DRB1 and DQB1, roughly 520 for DQA1, 600 to 610 for DPA1, and about 450 for DPB1. Because of strong linkage in the cohort, four or five DR-DQ haplotypes were treated as single units for association and clustering. On average, approximately 250,000 unique TCR beta nucleotide sequences were sequenced per donor among more than 350 genotyped donors of the cohort, with roughly 18% of those sequences being non-productive.

In total, approximately 690 healthy bone marrow donors made up the cohort. At the time of sampling, all cohort members were nominally healthy, though unrecorded immune exposures were likely present. The donor was CMV seropositive and belonged to the group of around 300 seropositive cohort members. A peripheral blood sample was collected from each donor, and TCR beta sequencing was performed on peripheral blood mononuclear cells. The Qiagen DNeasy Blood Extraction Kit was used to extract genomic DNA from the blood cell samples. The library was prepared using the immunoSEQ multiplex PCR assay. The multiplex PCR relied on a mix of 60 forward primers for TCR Vbeta segments and 13 reverse primers for TCR Jbeta segments. The CDR3 region of rearranged TCR beta genes was amplified from genomic DNA with a multiplex PCR assay. The amplified TCR beta libraries were sequenced on the Illumina HiSeq System as 87-base-pair reads. As for the authors' bioinformatics: In a later analysis, about 80 million unique TCR beta chains were counted across the roughly 670 repertoires, and around 10 million of these chains were shared by at least two donors. Raw reads were error-corrected and collapsed into unique sequences by a nearest-neighbor algorithm in which closely related sequences were merged to remove PCR and sequencing errors. CDR3 sequences were aligned to IMGT reference sequences to assign V, D and J gene segments. For a sequence to be retained, a match of at least six nucleotides was required to both a V gene segment and a J gene segment. Rearrangements were called productive when the CDR3 lacked stop codons and stayed in frame with V and J; all others were non-productive. Following IMGT convention, CDR3 was defined as the stretch from the second conserved V-encoded cysteine to the conserved J-encoded phenylalanine. Sequences without an unambiguous match to a single V gene segment were excluded from the earlier analysis of 587 of the donors. An earlier analysis of a few hundred of the donors called V segments functional above 56.7% productive rearrangements and segregating when the between-donor standard deviation exceeded 5%. A statistical classification framework was built for diagnosing cytomegalovirus status from the catalog of TCR beta chain sequences. A later analysis assigned V and J genes by comparing TCR nucleotide sequences with IMGT/GENE-DB human TR gene sequences. In a later analysis, CDR3 sequences and most-parsimonious VDJ recombination scenarios were assigned using the TCRdist pipeline. A later analysis defined each TCR beta chain by its CDR3 amino acid sequence plus V-gene family, and excluded reads lacking a unique V-gene family. A later analysis removed several hundred highly shared, low-generation-probability nucleotide sequences to deal with suspected cross-contamination and a sequencing artifact. In a later analysis, a clonal expansion index for each public chain was calculated from normalized within-repertoire ranks of inferred template counts. In a later analysis, generation probabilities were computed with a VDJ recombination model fitted to out-of-frame rearrangements, and the resulting probabilities were checked against IGoR. In a later analysis, hypergeometric tests were used to score TCR-TCR, TCR-HLA and TCR-CMV co-occurrence, with a repertoire-size bias correction applied to TCR pairs. False discovery rates were estimated in a later analysis by permuting HLA or CMV assignments 20 times. A later analysis grouped co-occurring TCRs with DBSCAN, adding TCRdist sequence similarity when clustering within HLA-allele-positive subsets. Repertoires with fewer than 30,000 or more than 120,000 public chains, plus five repertoires with anomalous nucleotide sharing, were excluded from co-occurrence clustering. TCRdb retrieved this table from immuneACCESS and kept in-frame rearrangements only. Not all clones are present; in checked studies, unresolved V genes account for under half, and no reason is known for the remainder. The DNA was the basis for D and trimming; V, J and clone size are from that table. Here the sample has some 100,000 clones; approximately 73% occur a single time. The ten largest clones capture 4% of the sample.

Trimmed from V: 5 bases; trimmed from J: 2 bases; junction bases lacking a gene match: 5. The CDR3 measures 15 amino acids from cysteine to phenylalanine. Of all the DNA, just the CDR3 is kept, 45 bases in frame from base 1. CDR1 and CDR2 are read off the germline V gene as SGHTA and FQGTGA. This clone was seen just once. What antigen it recognizes has not been identified. No much larger clone is present one base from it, and per-base qualities are unavailable. Broader findings and caveats from the paper: The authors suggested that the approach could potentially be generalized to other disease states and immunological phenotypes. Strong co-occurrence of HLA alleles, especially DR and DQ, made assigning TCR associations to individual alleles difficult. Correlated functional status among segregating V segments might be attributable to linkage disequilibrium, but an unknown experimental factor could not be ruled out. Compared with equally common non-associated chains, HLA-associated TCR beta chains in a later analysis were more clonally expanded and had lower generation probabilities. V-gene and J-gene trimming of TCR beta chains was associated with a missense DCLRE1C variant in a later genetic analysis, and the association was replicated in an independent cohort. According to a later genetic analysis, donors in an Asian-associated ancestry cluster had fewer N-insertions in productive TCRs than the roughly 700-donor mean. Only TCR beta chains were sequenced in this cohort, and the absence of alpha or paired-chain data limited detectable features. The classifier was reported to diagnose cytomegalovirus status with high specificity and sensitivity in both the original cohort and the validation cohort. A further reported finding was that TCR beta sequences accurately predicted the HLA-A and HLA-B alleles for most subjects in the first cohort. Specific HLA alleles were associated with over 15,000 TCR beta sequences at a false discovery rate of 0.05 in a later analysis. An earlier analysis of approximately 500 of the donors showed that most TCR beta V segments appeared in productive rearrangements either about 90% or about 30% of the time, which broadly matched IMGT annotations. According to a later analysis, TCR association rates differed among HLA loci, with DRB1 alleles showing the most associated TCRs and HLA-C alleles showing the fewest. Across donors, most TCR sequences were observed very rarely, whereas some public TCRs were present in many individuals. In a later analysis, several top co-occurrence clusters were reported to appear linked to parvovirus B19, influenza, CMV and Epstein-Barr virus. Because counts were too low, roughly 16 rarely observed V segments, including chromosome 9 orphons, were left out of the earlier analysis of a few hundred of the donors. Immune exposure information for the cohort was limited to CMV serostatus. Because HLA typing was unavailable for some donors at each locus, only the typed subset was used in association tests. Three of the identified cytomegalovirus-associated TCR beta chains were confirmed in vitro to be specific for cytomegalovirus antigens. The presence/absence analyses assumed that sequencing depth was roughly uniform across donors, and that assumption may not be true. A total of 150 or so TCR beta chains were listed by the study as associated with cytomegalovirus. Because the 87-base-pair reads could not distinguish some IMGT-functional V segments, including TRBV6-2 and TRBV6-3, those segments were excluded. The sequencing pipeline was judged likely to have produced a cluster of highly shared sequence variants as a technical artifact. Most CMV-associated TCR beta chains appeared to be HLA-restricted in a later analysis, and the HLA associations seemed to be driven largely by CMV exposure.

The sequencing input was PBMCs. The chain employs TRBV7-3 and TRBJ2-3; 9 junctional bases match TRBD1. The source of this sequence is a woman between 45 and 60 years old in good health and CMV-seropositive. The bases are TGTGCCAGCAGCAAGACAGGGGGGTCCACAGATACGCAGTATTTT. It specifies CASSKTGGSTDTQYF.